This is a list of T cell receptor beta chains from one sample in a study of OX40 agonist ivuxolimab in advanced cancers. The assay was immunoSEQ multiplex PCR, and TCRdb's table has in-frame clones only and misses some. The data show under 95,000 clones, with over 85% seen just once and about 6.4% held by the top ten. This specimen consisted of CD4+ or CD8+ T cells sorted from blood, obtained in a trial of the OX40 agonist ivuxolimab. These receptors were collected from an adult with an advanced solid tumor such as melanoma, head and neck, liver or kidney cancer. Both conserved end residues are part of each CDR3. Each record gives: J gene, D gene, V gene, clone size, CDR3 protein, CDR3 DNA. A D gene is named only where the DNA matches it firmly. Clone size is shown for a subset of rows, as once, few, many or a class of expanded clone.

>TRBJ2-7|-|TRBV7-2|-
CASSLFPKQGPRRVEQYF
TGTGCCAGCAGCTTATTTCCGAAACAGGGCCCAAGGAGGGTCGAGCAGTACTTC
>TRBJ2-7|TRBD2|TRBV27|-
CASSLSAGAPYEQYF
TGTGCCAGCAGTTTATCTGCGGGAGCCCCCTACGAGCAGTACTTC
>TRBJ2-7|TRBD2|TRBV2|-
CASRATSGYSYEQYF
TGTGCCAGCAGAGCAACTAGCGGTTACTCCTACGAGCAGTACTTC
>TRBJ2-7|-|TRBV4-3|-
CASSLDRFYEQYF
TGCGCCAGCAGCCTCGACAGGTTCTACGAGCAGTACTTC
>TRBJ1-2|-|TRBV4-1|-
CASSRIGGAPGGYTF
TGCGCCAGCAGCCGAATCGGGGGGGCCCCAGGCGGCTACACCTTC
>TRBJ1-2|-|TRBV29-1|once
CSVDRSSANYGYTF
TGCAGCGTTGACAGGTCGAGCGCTAACTATGGCTACACCTTC
>TRBJ1-4|TRBD1|TRBV6-1|-
CASSSDRVYEKLFF
TGTGCCAGCAGCTCGGACAGGGTGTATGAAAAACTGTTTTTT
>TRBJ2-2|TRBD1|TRBV4-2|once
CASSQDWPGGFTGELFF
TGTGCCAGCAGCCAAGACTGGCCAGGGGGATTTACCGGGGAGCTGTTTTTT
>TRBJ2-3|-|TRBV19|-
CASSFSVTTDTQYF
TGTGCCAGTAGTTTTAGCGTTACCACAGATACGCAGTATTTT
>TRBJ1-1|-|TRBV30|-
CAWSAGPESFF
TGTGCCTGGAGTGCTGGCCCCGAGTCTTTCTTT
>TRBJ2-5|-|TRBV6-5|-
CASSWDGEETQYF
TGTGCCAGCAGTTGGGACGGAGAAGAGACCCAGTACTTC
>TRBJ1-1|-|TRBV7-6|-
CASSLSAVEAFF
TGTGCCAGCAGCTTATCGGCAGTTGAAGCTTTCTTT
>TRBJ2-1|-|TRBV9|-
CASSVGVSADEQFF
TGTGCCAGCAGCGTAGGGGTTAGCGCGGATGAGCAGTTCTTC
>TRBJ2-1|-|TRBV7-6|-
CASSLTPRGGGNEQFF
TGTGCCAGCAGCTTAACCCCCCGAGGGGGTGGAAATGAGCAGTTCTTC
>TRBJ2-1|-|TRBV30|-
CAWRGRLYNEQFF
TGTGCCTGGAGGGGCAGGCTCTACAATGAGCAGTTCTTC
>TRBJ2-7|-|TRBV5-1|-
CASALRDTYYEQYF
TGCGCCAGCGCACTCCGGGACACGTACTACGAGCAGTACTTC
>TRBJ2-2|-|TRBV27|-
CASSLLGRGLNTGELFF
TGTGCCAGCAGTTTATTGGGCCGAGGGTTGAACACCGGGGAGCTGTTTTTT
>TRBJ1-3|-|TRBV5-6|-
CASSFGKGSGNTIYF
TGTGCCAGCAGCTTTGGCAAGGGCTCTGGAAACACCATATATTTT
>TRBJ1-2|TRBD1|TRBV2|once
CASGDRGNYGYTF
TGTGCCAGCGGAGACAGGGGGAACTATGGCTACACCTTC
>TRBJ1-5|TRBD1|TRBV5-1|-
CASSLYRGSQPQHF
TGCGCCAGCAGCTTGTACAGGGGCAGTCAGCCCCAGCATTTT
>TRBJ1-1|-|TRBV27|-
CASSLLGRGTEAFF
TGTGCCAGCAGTTTATTGGGGAGAGGGACTGAAGCTTTCTTT
>TRBJ2-3|-|TRBV6-5|-
CASSYGVRGTDTQYF
TGTGCCAGCAGTTACGGCGTCAGAGGGACAGATACGCAGTATTTT
>TRBJ2-1|TRBD1|TRBV6-5|-
CASSSTGGGEQFF
TGTGCCAGCAGCTCGACAGGGGGCGGTGAGCAGTTCTTC
>TRBJ1-1|-|TRBV29-1|-
CSAFDRKAFF
TGCAGCGCCTTCGACAGGAAAGCTTTCTTT
>TRBJ2-7|-|TRBV4-3|-
CASSRYEGAYEQYF
TGCGCCAGCAGCCGGTACGAAGGGGCCTACGAGCAGTACTTC